A selection of T cell receptor beta chains follows, all from one sample in a study of graft-versus-host responses after intestinal transplantation. TCRdb's copy holds only in-frame clones and misses some; the assay was immunoSEQ multiplex PCR. The sample lists some 77,000 clones; 92% were seen once. This material consisted of PBMCs, taken 98 days after intestinal transplantation. Receptor source: a human patient who received an intestinal transplant, so some T cells may come from the graft donor. Both conserved end residues are trimmed from each CDR3.

V gene	J gene	CDR3 protein
TRBV12-5	TRBJ2-1	ASGRGVGQVPYNEQF
TRBV5-6	TRBJ2-1	ASSFTSGGAVNEQF
TRBV7-2	TRBJ2-7	ASSLTGFMYEQY
TRBV5-1	TRBJ1-1	ASSIGIRGLNTEAF
TRBV6-1	TRBJ1-2	ASSEALHGYT
TRBV7-9	TRBJ2-1	ASSLAPPGLASDEQF
TRBV5-4	TRBJ2-7	ASSLQGANEQY
TRBV28	TRBJ2-6	ASSLAGVGSGANVLT
TRBV25-1	TRBJ1-2	PTPIGRA
TRBV5-1	TRBJ2-3	ASRPAEGLAGSTDTRY